A few counts support the clone carrying this T cell receptor beta chain. Germline lookup yields CDR1 MGHRA and CDR2 YSYEKL. The junction had 7 bases not matched to a gene; V was cut back by 0 bases and J by 3 bases. The CDR3 covers 16 residues. The data were taken from a study of blood T cells in healthy people across ages. Next came a second PCR, run for about 7 to 12 cycles, which used a sample-barcoded 5' primer along with a J-beta primer mix. TCRdb processed the 5' RACE reads anew with MiXCR; each CDR3 protein has one entry. Here the sample spans about 730,000 distinct CDR3 sequences, about 40% being singletons.

The genes are TRBV4-1 and TRBJ1-2; 7 nucleotides agree with TRBD1. Sample: blood. The TCR sequence derives from a woman aged 55 to 70 in good health. The CDR3 DNA reads as TGCGCCAGCAGCCAAGATCAGAGGGGGCAAGACTATGGCTACACCTTC. Encoded protein: CASSQDQRGQDYGYTF.